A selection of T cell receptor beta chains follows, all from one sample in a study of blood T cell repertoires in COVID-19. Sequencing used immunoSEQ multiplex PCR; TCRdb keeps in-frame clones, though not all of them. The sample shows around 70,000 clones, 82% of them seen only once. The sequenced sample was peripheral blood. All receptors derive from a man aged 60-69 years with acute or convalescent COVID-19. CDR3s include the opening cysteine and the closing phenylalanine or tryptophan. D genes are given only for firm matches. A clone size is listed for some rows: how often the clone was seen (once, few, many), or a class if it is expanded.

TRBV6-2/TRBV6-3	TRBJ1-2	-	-	CASSYATASYGYTF	TGTGCCAGCAGTTACGCGACAGCGTCCTATGGCTACACCTTC
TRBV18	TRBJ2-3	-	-	CASSPNEGVADTQYF	TGTGCCAGCTCACCAAATGAGGGAGTTGCAGATACGCAGTATTTT
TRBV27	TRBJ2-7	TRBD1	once	CASSLKLPGTGSPYEQYF	TGTGCCAGCAGTCTTAAGCTGCCCGGGACAGGGTCACCCTACGAGCAGTACTTC
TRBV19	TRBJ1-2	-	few	CASSTDSYGYTF	TGTGCCAGTAGTACCGACAGCTATGGCTACACCTTC
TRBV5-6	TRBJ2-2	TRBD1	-	CASSRGQYPGELFF	TGTGCCAGCAGCCGGGGACAGTACCCCGGGGAGCTGTTTTTT
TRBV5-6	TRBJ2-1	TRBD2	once	CASSAGLAASPGQFF	TGTGCCAGCAGCGCGGGACTAGCGGCCTCCCCCGGGCAGTTCTTC
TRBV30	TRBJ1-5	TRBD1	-	CAWSLKGAEGQPQHF	TGTGCCTGGAGTTTAAAGGGGGCGGAAGGTCAGCCCCAGCATTTT
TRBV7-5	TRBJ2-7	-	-	CARSLSLAGGQTLYEQYF	TGTGCCAGAAGCTTATCGCTAGCGGGGGGCCAAACCCTCTACGAGCAGTACTTC
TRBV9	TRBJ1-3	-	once	CASSVKTSSAGNTIYF	TGTGCCAGCAGCGTAAAGACTTCCTCGGCGGGAAACACCATATATTTT
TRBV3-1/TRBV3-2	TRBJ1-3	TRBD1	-	CASSRAGTGGAGNTIYF	TGTGCCAGCAGTCGAGCCGGGACAGGGGGCGCTGGAAACACCATATATTTT
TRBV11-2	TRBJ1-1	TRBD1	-	CASSLERDRGKAFF	TGTGCCAGCAGCTTAGAACGGGACAGGGGTAAAGCTTTCTTT